The text below deals with one T cell receptor (beta chain). Its matching antigen is unknown. This sample was included in a study of radiation and T cells in renal cell carcinoma. Whole-study context: Nephrectomy followed 15 Gy stereotactic body radiation by 4 weeks. Points from the study as a whole: No pretreatment tumor biopsies were available for baseline clonotypes. In blood, top tumor clones expanded by 2 weeks, shrinking by 4.

Specified time point: baseline pretreatment blood. Documented treatment: 15 Gy SBRT to primary tumor, nephrectomy 4 weeks later. Blood was sampled at baseline, 2 weeks and 4 weeks after SBRT. Germline CDR1 is MNHEY and CDR2 is SMNVEV (reference sequence). This CDR3 has 12 amino acids. V lost 4 bases, J lost 6 bases, and 10 bases lay in between. Generated by immunoSEQ multiplex PCR, the TCRdb table keeps only in-frame clones and is missing some. The data hold about 49,000 clones, with roughly 80% observed a single time. The receptor comes from an older woman with renal cell carcinoma. Here the sequenced sample was blood, taken from a patient whose treatment included radiotherapy and nephrectomy. V and J are TRBV27 and TRBJ2-7; D is unclear. The CDR3 DNA is TGTGCCAGCAGTTCCCCATTAGCCGAGCAGTACTTC. This gives the protein CASSSPLAEQYF.